This record concerns one T cell receptor (beta chain) sequence. Its antigen is currently unknown. This sample was taken from a study of T cell responses to AZD1222 COVID-19 vaccine. Broader study findings: Spike-specific TCR breadth and depth rose after two AZD1222 doses.

The table came from immunoSEQ multiplex PCR; TCRdb's copy has only in-frame clones and leaves some out. The sample has about 120,000 clones; more than 85% are singletons. CDR3 size: 14 residues. Trimming left V 0 bases short and J 2 bases short, with 8 bases between. Germline CDR1 reads SEHNR; CDR2 reads FQNEAQ (reference sequence). The sequencing used peripheral blood, collected 28 days after the second AZD1222 dose. The rearrangement joins TRBV7-9 to TRBJ2-7; tentatively, D is TRBD1 or TRBD2 (6 bases each). This receptor was identified in an adult who received the AZD1222 COVID-19 vaccine. CDR3 region: CASSLAGGTYEQYF. CDR3 DNA sequence: TGTGCCAGCAGCTTAGCAGGGGGGACCTACGAGCAGTACTTC.